This record looks at one T cell receptor (beta chain) sequence and its context. Its matching antigen is unknown. Compared with germline, one end of the junction differs, possibly owing to a read error. The CDR3 extends over 17 amino acids. Germline CDR1 reads MNHGY; CDR2 reads SAAAGT. This specimen belongs to a study of molecular identifiers for immune sequencing clone quantification. Notes on the study in general: For highly expanded clones, sizes could be underestimated when identical TCR molecules share a barcode. Clones with over 20 RNA copies captured over 97% of effector molecules but under 1% of naive ones.

Listed TCR primers and previously described methods were used for bulk TCR libraries. Using its own MiXCR run on the PCR reads, TCRdb lists one record per CDR3 protein. The data show about 500,000 distinct CDR3 sequences, under 30% seen once. The receptor comes from a human donor in good health. Some libraries in this study had Jurkat cell RNA spiked in. The sample consisted of naive CD8+ T cells from blood, with Jurkat cell RNA spiked in. Subset noted: FACS-sorted CD8+CD4-CCR7+CD45RA+ naive T cells. The V call is TRBV6-8, the J call TRBJ1-4; 8 nucleotides match TRBD1. The CDR3, as DNA: TGTGCCAGCAGTCAGGGACAGGCTCTGCAGGATAATAAAAAACTGTTTTTT. Translated, it gives CASSQGQALQDNKKLFF.